Following are 24 T cell receptor beta chains from one sample sequenced in a study of blood T cell repertoires in COVID-19. Profiling relied on immunoSEQ multiplex PCR, and the TCRdb table lists in-frame clones only, not all of them. The table shows over 70,000 clones, with 90% occurring only once. The sample was peripheral blood. These receptors were obtained from a woman older than 75 with active or convalescent COVID-19.

The rearrangement uses TRBV27 and TRBJ2-3; D is uncertain. V lost 4 bases to trimming and J lost 5 bases, with 10 bases between them. This CDR3 has 13 residues. CDR1 is MNHEY, CDR2 SMNVEV, per germline (reference sequence). This CDR3 reads CASSWQARDTQYF. DNA of the CDR3: TGTGCCAGCAGTTGGCAGGCGAGAGATACGCAGTATTTT.

The chain combines TRBV4-3 with TRBJ2-2; TRBD2 aligns across 8 bases. J gave up 1 base and V 3 bases, and 4 bases lay outside the gene matches. This CDR3 is 16 amino acids long. Germline V CDR1 and CDR2: LGHNA, YSLEER. CDR3 sequence reads: CASSQLAGLNTGELFF. CDR3 bases: TGCGCCAGCAGCCAGCTAGCGGGCTTGAACACCGGGGAGCTGTTTTTT.

The chain has TRBV27 and TRBJ2-7; 9 bases are a match to TRBD1. The V segment lost 3 bases and the J segment 4 bases; nucleotides outside the gene matches: 4. Germline-derived CDR1 and CDR2 are MNHEY and SMNVEV (reference sequence). This CDR3 is built from 14 residues. CDR3 sequence reads: CASSLTGQGYEQYF. The CDR3 bases are TGTGCCAGCAGTTTGACGGGACAGGGTTACGAGCAGTACTTC.

The count of this clone is one. CDR3 coding DNA: TGTGCCAGCTCACCAGTAGCGGGAGGGCCTGACACAGATACGCAGTATTTT. This sequence encodes CASSPVAGGPDTDTQYF. The chain recombines TRBV18 with TRBJ2-3; 11 bases match TRBD2. Per the germline V gene, CDR1 is KGHSH and CDR2 is LQKENI. Trimming at V came to 2 bases and at J to 2 bases, leaving 6 bases not matched to a gene. This CDR3 has 17 amino acids. Drawing the rest from reference TRBV18 and TRBJ2-3, the complete variable domain is NAGVMQNPRHLVRRRGQEARLRCSPMKGHSHVYWYRQLPEEGLKFMVYLQKENIIDESGMPKERFSAEFPKEGPSILRIQQVVRGDSAAYFCASSPVAGGPDTDTQYFGPGTRLTVL.

V usage is TRBV7-9 and J usage is TRBJ2-1; possibly TRBD2 for D (6 bases). The CDR3 sequence is 17 residues long. Germline CDR1 is SEHNR and CDR2 is FQNEAQ (reference sequence). V was clipped by 5 bases and J by 5 bases, with 22 bases between them. CDR3: CASSPGKDSGGDNEQFF. Written as DNA, the CDR3 is TGTGCCAGCAGCCCGGGGAAGGATTCCGGAGGGGACAATGAGCAGTTCTTC. The full variable domain, its missing parts supplied by reference TRBV7-9 and TRBJ2-1, is DTGVSQNPRHKITKRGQNVTFRCDPISEHNRLYWYRQTLGQGPEFLTYFQNEAQLEKSRLLSDRFSAERPKGSFSTLEIQRTEQGDSAMYLCASSPGKDSGGDNEQFFGPGTRLTVL.

V and J are TRBV30 and TRBJ2-1; maybe TRBD1 (6 bases). Germline CDR1 is GTSNPN and CDR2 is SVGIG (reference sequence). This CDR3 spans 15 amino acids. Between the trimmed V and J ends, which lost 0 bases and 0 bases, there was a span of 9 bases. This chain's CDR3 is CAWSVGRGSYNEQFF. In DNA form, the CDR3 reads TGTGCCTGGAGTGTAGGCAGGGGCTCCTACAATGAGCAGTTCTTC.

The chain couples TRBV29-1 to TRBJ2-1; the D is unclear. Trimming cost V 4 bases and J 5 bases, with 3 bases left between them. CDR3 length: 10 amino acids. CDR1 is SQVTM, CDR2 ANQGSEA, per germline. The CDR3 loop reads CSVGNNEQFF. The DNA for the CDR3 is TGCAGCGTTGGTAACAATGAGCAGTTCTTC.

The rearrangement links TRBV15 to TRBJ2-5; 9 bases line up with TRBD2. The V and J ends lost 4 bases and 4 bases, in that order; junction bases with no gene match: 4. The CDR3 runs 14 residues. Germline loops: CDR1 LNHNV, CDR2 YYDKDF (reference sequence). The CDR3 nucleotides read TGTGCCACCAGCACAATAGCGGGAGTAGAGACCCAGTACTTC. Translation gives CATSTIAGVETQYF.

This chain uses TRBV5-1 with TRBJ2-3, with 9 bases identical to TRBD1. The CDR3 is 14 amino acids. Germline loops: CDR1 SGHRS, CDR2 YFSETQ. With V trimmed by 1 base and J by 6 bases, 3 bases remained unmatched. CDR3 coding DNA: TGCGCCAGCAGCTTGAGGACAGGGGAGGATACGCAGTATTTT. It translates to CASSLRTGEDTQYF.

This clone was observed a handful of times. The chain links TRBV14 to TRBJ2-5; D not resolved. Germline V gene sequence: CDR1 SGHDN, CDR2 FVKESK. CDR3 length equals 14 residues. The V end lost 0 bases, the J end lost 5 bases, and 10 bases lay between the germline ends. This CDR3 reads CASSQDSTSETQYF. CDR3 nucleotide sequence: TGTGCCAGCAGCCAAGATAGTACGAGCGAGACCCAGTACTTC.

The gene calls are TRBV27 and TRBJ2-7; a possible D gene is TRBD1 (6 bases). V lost 6 bases and J lost 3, with 12 bases in between. Germline-derived CDR1 and CDR2 are MNHEY and SMNVEV (reference sequence). This CDR3 has 13 amino acids. The DNA of the CDR3 is TGTGCCAGCAGATTTATAGGGGGCTACGAGCAGTACTTC. Its translation: CASRFIGGYEQYF.

The J gene is TRBJ1-1, the V gene TRBV4-2; no firm D call. Germline V gene lookup returns CDR1 LGHNA and CDR2 YNFKEQ. This CDR3 is built from 14 residues. V was cut by 0 bases and J by 1 base, with 6 bases left in between. The CDR3 is CASSQELTNTEAFF. DNA of the CDR3: TGTGCCAGCAGCCAAGAACTTACGAACACTGAAGCTTTCTTT.

The chain recombines TRBV28 with TRBJ1-5; D is possibly TRBD1 (5 bases). Germline-derived CDR1 and CDR2 are MDHEN and SYDVKM. The V and J ends lost 7 bases and 4 bases respectively, with 11 bases between them. This CDR3 spans 13 amino acids. In DNA, the CDR3 is TGTGCCAGCACCGACCGGGGGAATCAGCCCCAGCATTTT. Translation: CASTDRGNQPQHF. Full variable domain (missing parts from reference TRBV28 and TRBJ1-5): DVKVTQSSRYLVKRTGEKVFLECVQDMDHENMFWYRQDPGLGLRLIYFSYDVKMKEKGDIPEGYSVSREKKERFSLILESASTNQTSMYLCASTDRGNQPQHFGDGTRLSIL.

The chain carries TRBV7-2 and TRBJ2-2, with a tentative D call TRBD2 (6 bases). CDR3 length: 15 residues. Germline V lookup: CDR1 SGHTA, CDR2 FQGNSA. V was shortened by 2 bases and J by 5 bases, with 12 bases between the two germline ends. This CDR3 is CASSLTAGRTGELFF. The CDR3 nucleotides are TGTGCCAGCAGCTTAACGGCAGGGAGGACCGGGGAGCTGTTTTTT.

The gene calls are TRBV7-9 and TRBJ2-5; D may be TRBD1 (6 bases). Trimming stripped 3 bases from V and 5 bases from J, with 16 bases between. CDR3 size: 15 residues. Germline CDR1 SEHNR, CDR2 FQNEAQ (reference sequence). CDR3 residues: CASSFTGLGIETQYF. CDR3 DNA: TGTGCCAGCAGCTTTACAGGGCTGGGGATCGAGACCCAGTACTTC.

The V and J genes are TRBV28 and TRBJ2-5; D may be TRBD1 (6 bases). With 5 bases removed from V and 2 bases from J, the gap between germline ends came to 9 bases. In germline, CDR1 is MDHEN, CDR2 SYDVKM. The CDR3 consists of 13 residues. In DNA, the CDR3 is TGTGCCAGCAGTCAAGGGGGACAAGAGACCCAGTACTTC. Its protein product is CASSQGGQETQYF.

The rearrangement links TRBV6-2 or TRBV6-3 to TRBJ2-1, with 10 bases matching TRBD2. Germline V gives CDR1 MNHEY, CDR2 SVGEGT. This CDR3 region has 14 residues. V was clipped by 4 bases and J by 6 bases; unmatched bases: 3. Here the CDR3 reads CASSSSGRGNEQFF. The CDR3 bases are TGTGCCAGCAGTTCTAGCGGGAGAGGCAATGAGCAGTTCTTC.

This chain links TRBV6-1 with TRBJ2-7; D uncertain. With 0 bases removed from V and 3 bases from J, the gap between germline ends came to 6 bases. The CDR3 consists of 13 residues. Germline V CDR1 and CDR2: MNHNS, SASEGT. CDR3: CASSEAFNYEQYF. CDR3 nucleotide sequence: TGTGCCAGCAGTGAAGCGTTCAACTACGAGCAGTACTTC.

The chain couples TRBV28 to TRBJ2-7; 7 bases are shared with TRBD1. The CDR3 has 14 amino acids. CDR1 is MDHEN and CDR2 is SYDVKM in the germline V gene. The ends lost 8 bases at V and 2 bases at J; junction bases unmatched: 9. The CDR3 protein is CASLSGTVAYEQYF. CDR3 DNA sequence: TGTGCCAGCCTCTCCGGGACAGTTGCCTACGAGCAGTACTTC. Using reference TRBV28 and TRBJ2-7 for the parts outside the CDR3, the full variable domain is DVKVTQSSRYLVKRTGEKVFLECVQDMDHENMFWYRQDPGLGLRLIYFSYDVKMKEKGDIPEGYSVSREKKERFSLILESASTNQTSMYLCASLSGTVAYEQYFGPGTRLTVT.

This chain links TRBV4-3 with TRBJ2-3; 11 bases agree with TRBD2. Germline V gives CDR1 LGHNA, CDR2 YSLEER. This CDR3 is 16 amino acids long. V gave up 4 bases and J gave up 7 bases; unmatched junction bases: 10. The CDR3 reads CASSPLAGVPRYTQYF. The CDR3 DNA reads as TGCGCCAGCAGCCCACTAGCGGGAGTCCCCCGTTATACGCAGTATTTT.

The chain joins TRBV9 to TRBJ2-7; 7 bases map to TRBD1. Per the germline V gene, CDR1 is SGDLS and CDR2 is YYNGEE. Trimming at V came to 3 bases and at J to 8 bases, leaving 8 bases not matched to a gene. The CDR3 is made up of 13 amino acids. CDR3 bases: TGTGCCAGCAGCGCAACCGACAGGGATCAGCAGTACTTC. Its translation: CASSATDRDQQYF.

The chain recombines TRBV29-1 with TRBJ2-3; the match to TRBD2 covers 12 bases. CDR3 length: 14 residues. Germline V lookup: CDR1 SQVTM, CDR2 ANQGSEA. Germline trimming cut 5 bases from V and 4 bases from J; bases unmatched to any gene: 4. The CDR3 loop reads CSVRTSGISDTQYF. The CDR3 DNA sequence: TGCAGCGTTCGGACTAGCGGGATCTCAGATACGCAGTATTTT.

V gene TRBV12-5 combines with J gene TRBJ2-1; possibly TRBD2 for D (7 bases). V was clipped by 5 bases and J by 7 bases, with 18 bases between them. CDR3 size: 15 residues. The germline V gene encodes CDR1 LGHNT and CDR2 FRNRAP. This CDR3 reads CASGASGGAGNEQFF. The CDR3 region has the DNA TGTGCTAGTGGTGCCTCGGGGGGCGCGGGAAATGAGCAGTTCTTC.

The chain carries TRBV7-2 and TRBJ1-2; D gene unclear. This CDR3 has 13 residues. The V and J ends lost 6 bases and 5 bases respectively, with 13 bases between them. From germline, CDR1 is SGHTA and CDR2 FQGNSA. CDR3 protein: CASSLTDAYGYTF. DNA for the CDR3: TGTGCCAGCAGTCTCACAGACGCATATGGCTACACCTTC.